This T cell receptor beta chain is drawn from a study of blood T cell repertoires in COVID-19. On the study more broadly: The analysed material was cDNA or gDNA that came from T cells, B-cell-depleted T cells, or PBMCs.

This clone has only one observation. In the original workflow: Researchers report that nucleated cell counts were estimated from reference gene primer amplification. Clones were read by immunoSEQ multiplex PCR, and TCRdb kept only the in-frame ones, dropping some. The DNA was the basis for D and trimming; V, J and clone size are from that table. The data contain some 260,000 clones, 70% to 90% of them singletons. The germline gives CDR1 SGHRS, CDR2 YFSETQ. The V end was cut by 2 bases, the J end by 1 base, with 6 bases between. The CDR3 covers 13 residues. J is TRBJ1-1 and V is TRBV5-1; D remains ambiguous. The TCR comes from an elderly man with acute or convalescent COVID-19. Input material: peripheral blood. The CDR3 is CASSFGENTEAFF. Written as DNA, the CDR3 is TGCGCCAGCAGCTTCGGAGAGAACACTGAAGCTTTCTTT.